These 23 T cell receptor beta chains were all obtained from the same sample, sequenced in a study of blood T cells in healthy people across ages. Using a J-beta primer mix together with a sample-barcoded 5' primer, a second PCR was run for roughly 7 to 11 cycles. MiXCR, run by TCRdb on the 5' RACE reads, gives a single entry per CDR3 protein. The sample lists under 950,000 distinct CDR3 sequences; about a fifth were seen once. Sequencing was done on a sample of blood. All receptors derive from a man aged 65-85 years in good health.

This clonotype was detected only a few times. V and J are TRBV20-1 and TRBJ1-4; D uncertain. This CDR3 contains 13 residues. V was pared by 0 bases and J by 4 bases, with 6 bases between. CDR1 is DFQATT, CDR2 SNEGSKA, per germline (reference sequence). In DNA, the CDR3 is TGCAGTGCTAGAGAGTCCTATAATGAAAAACTGTTTTTT. Its protein is CSARESYNEKLFF.

This rearrangement joins TRBV6-5 to TRBJ1-1; 7 bases line up with TRBD1. The CDR3 loop spans 13 amino acids. V was pared by 6 bases and J by 4 bases, with 5 bases of the junction left unmatched. In germline, CDR1 is MNHEY, CDR2 SVGAGI. CDR3 protein: CASSGTEVTEAFF. The CDR3 DNA reads as TGTGCCAGCAGCGGGACAGAAGTCACTGAAGCTTTCTTT.

In its sample, this clonotype was seen a few times. Relative to the germline gene, one junction end is altered; a read error may explain this. The V call is TRBV6-5, the J call TRBJ1-4, with 8 bases aligning to TRBD1. Germline CDR1 MNHEY, CDR2 SVGAGI. The CDR3 extends over 15 amino acids. The CDR3 DNA reads as TGTGCCAGCAGTTACTCCAGGACAGGGTCCGGAAAACTGCTTTTT. This gives the protein CASSYSRTGSGKLLF.

This clonotype was picked up many times. V usage is TRBV7-9 and J usage is TRBJ1-1; D perhaps matches TRBD1 (6 bases). The germline CDR1 and CDR2 sequences are SEHNR and FQNEAQ (reference sequence). With 6 bases removed from V and 4 bases from J, the gap between germline ends came to 15 bases. This CDR3 has 14 residues. CDR3 region: CASSLGGLGTEAFF. DNA of the CDR3: TGTGCCAGCAGTTTGGGGGGGCTGGGCACTGAAGCTTTCTTT.

The chain recombines TRBV5-1 with TRBJ1-4; D gene uncertain. The V end was cut by 5 bases, the J end by 8 bases, with 16 bases between. This CDR3 comprises 14 residues. Germline CDR1 and CDR2: SGHRS and YFSETQ. The CDR3 nucleotides are TGCGCCAGCAGGGCCGGGTCCGGTGTCGAAAAACTGTTTTTT. Amino acids: CASRAGSGVEKLFF.

This clonotype appeared a single time. This rearrangement joins TRBV7-9 to TRBJ2-7, with 7 bases aligning to TRBD1. V lost 5 bases to trimming and J lost 5 bases; unmatched junction nucleotides: 3. The length of the CDR3 is 12 residues. Germline V gives CDR1 SEHNR, CDR2 FQNEAQ (reference sequence). DNA of the CDR3: TGTGCCAGCAGCGCCCAGGGGGACGAGCAGTACTTC. It specifies CASSAQGDEQYF.

The chain couples TRBV11-2 to TRBJ2-7; perhaps TRBD2 as D (6 bases). The V gene's germline CDR1 is SGHAT and CDR2 FQNNGV. The CDR3 totals 17 residues. V was cut by 8 bases and J by 0 bases, with 23 bases left in between. The CDR3 is CASFGRGAGNSSYEQYF. In DNA, the CDR3 is TGTGCCAGCTTCGGGAGAGGGGCGGGGAACAGCTCCTACGAGCAGTACTTC. Combining the CDR3 with reference TRBV11-2 and TRBJ2-7 gives the whole variable domain EAGVAQSPRYKIIEKRQSVAFWCNPISGHATLYWYQQILGQGPKLLIQFQNNGVVDDSQLPKDRFSAERLKGVDSTLKIQPAKLEDSAVYLCASFGRGAGNSSYEQYFGPGTRLTVT.

The V gene is TRBV5-1, the J gene TRBJ2-5; D may be TRBD1 (5 bases). Gene TRBJ2-7 matches the end of the DNA better, so the J call may be wrong. CDR1 and CDR2 from the germline V gene are SGHRS and YFSETQ. The CDR3 totals 14 residues. Here the CDR3 DNA reads TGCGCCAGCAGCTTCTTATCTCAGGGATACGAGCAGTACTTC. This gives the protein CASSFLSQGYEQYF.

This clonotype appeared a few times. The J gene is TRBJ2-1, the V gene TRBV20-1; the match to TRBD1 covers 7 bases. Germline loops: CDR1 DFQATT, CDR2 SNEGSKA (reference sequence). The CDR3 totals 12 residues. CDR3 DNA: TGCAGCCGGGACAGACTCTACAATGAGCAGTTCTTC. Encoded protein: CSRDRLYNEQFF.

This clonotype turned up a few times. The chain recombines TRBV12-3 or TRBV12-4 with TRBJ2-1; 9 positions match TRBD2. CDR3 length: 14 amino acids. The J segment lost 9 bases and the V segment lost 5 bases, leaving 8 bases of the junction unmatched. CDR3 nucleotide sequence: TGTGCCAGCAGTGCCCAACTAGCGGGCGTTGAGCAGTTCTTC. It encodes CASSAQLAGVEQFF.

J is TRBJ2-3 and V is TRBV7-9; D might be TRBD1 (5 bases). CDR1 is SEHNR, CDR2 FQNEAQ, per germline (reference sequence). Trimming pared 3 bases from V and 6 bases from J, leaving 16 bases between. CDR3 length equals 15 residues. The CDR3 DNA follows: TGTGCCAGCAGCTTCCTCGTGGGGCTGGGGGATACGCAGTATTTT. This sequence encodes CASSFLVGLGDTQYF.

The rearrangement joins TRBV20-1 to TRBJ1-5; the D gene is possibly TRBD1 (5 bases). Germline CDR1 and CDR2: DFQATT and SNEGSKA (reference sequence). With 3 bases removed from V and 4 bases from J, the gap between germline ends came to 13 bases. This CDR3 spans 14 amino acids. The CDR3 here is CSAREDRRNQPQHF. The CDR3 coding sequence is TGCAGTGCTAGGGAAGACAGAAGAAATCAGCCCCAGCATTTT.

This chain joins TRBV7-2 and TRBJ1-5; TRBD1 is a possible D gene (5 bases). V gave up 5 bases and J gave up 3 bases, with 14 bases separating them. Germline CDR1 SGHTA, CDR2 FQGNSA. The CDR3 consists of 15 residues. The CDR3 protein is CASSPDRGFNQPQHF. The CDR3 nucleotides are TGTGCCAGCAGCCCCGACCGGGGGTTCAATCAGCCCCAGCATTTT.

This clonotype was observed a few times. J is TRBJ1-1 and V is TRBV29-1; D remains ambiguous. CDR3 length: 13 amino acids. The V end was cut by 2 bases, the J end by 2 bases, with 9 bases between. The germline CDR1 and CDR2 sequences are SQVTM and ANQGSEA. CDR3 in amino acids: CSVESGLNTEAFF. The CDR3 DNA follows: TGCAGCGTTGAATCCGGACTTAACACTGAAGCTTTCTTT.

This clonotype was seen a handful of times. The chain couples TRBV28 to TRBJ1-2, with D uncertain. The CDR3 spans 11 residues. Trimming took 8 bases from V and 1 from J, leaving 5 bases between them. The germline CDR1 and CDR2 sequences are MDHEN and SYDVKM. CDR3 sequence (DNA): TGTGCCAGCGAGATTAACTATGGCTACACCTTC. The encoded protein is CASEINYGYTF.

The chain uses TRBV28 and TRBJ2-7; D possibly matches TRBD1 or TRBD2 (5 bases each). Trimming removed 6 bases at V and 5 bases at J, with 26 bases between. The germline V gene has CDR1 MDHEN and CDR2 SYDVKM. This CDR3 region has 17 residues. CDR3 loop: CASSPSPFWGSVNEQYF. For the CDR3, the DNA is TGTGCCAGCAGCCCAAGCCCCTTTTGGGGGAGTGTCAACGAGCAGTACTTC.

This clonotype has more than one count but fewer than ten. The rearrangement joins TRBV5-1 to TRBJ1-1; 7 bases line up with TRBD1. The junction had 4 bases not matched to a gene; V was cut back by 2 bases and J by 0 bases. The germline V gene encodes CDR1 SGHRS and CDR2 YFSETQ. The length of the CDR3 is 15 residues. The CDR3 bases are TGCGCCAGCAGCTTCAACAGGGGAATGAACACTGAAGCTTTCTTT. This translates into CASSFNRGMNTEAFF.

This sequence joins TRBV19 and TRBJ1-2; no firm D call. The CDR3 totals 14 residues. V was shortened by 8 bases and J by 8 bases, with 21 bases between the two germline ends. CDR1 is LNHDA and CDR2 is SQIVND in the germline V gene (reference sequence). The CDR3 sequence: CASSSRDPREGYTF. As DNA, the CDR3 is TGTGCCAGTTCTTCCCGAGACCCTCGCGAGGGCTACACCTTC. Using reference TRBV19 and TRBJ1-2 for the parts outside the CDR3, the full variable domain is DGGITQSPKYLFRKEGQNVTLSCEQNLNHDAMYWYRQDPGQGLRLIYYSQIVNDFQKGDIAEGYSVSREKKESFPLTVTSAQKNPTAFYLCASSSRDPREGYTFGSGTRLTVV.

The rearrangement links TRBV7-2 to TRBJ1-3, with TRBD1 identical over 8 bases. Trimming took 2 bases from V and 1 from J; bases not matched to a gene: 7. This CDR3 has 17 residues. Germline values: CDR1 SGHTA, CDR2 FQGNSA. The CDR3 region has the DNA TGTGCCAGCAGCTTAAGGGCCCGGACAGGGTCTGGAAACACCATATATTTT. Residues: CASSLRARTGSGNTIYF.

The chain has TRBV19 and TRBJ2-1; the match to TRBD1 covers 7 bases. The germline V gene has CDR1 LNHDA and CDR2 SQIVND (reference sequence). The CDR3 is made up of 16 amino acids. Trimming took 7 bases from V and 4 from J; bases not matched to a gene: 13. The CDR3 bases are TGTGCCAGTACCTCGTTGGGACAGCCGAATTACAATGAGCAGTTCTTC. It is translated as CASTSLGQPNYNEQFF.

The CDR3 sequence is CASSAAGTGPHNEQFF. The CDR3 DNA follows: TGTGCCAGCAGCGCGGCCGGGACAGGGCCCCACAATGAGCAGTTCTTC. This chain joins TRBV7-8 and TRBJ2-1; 9 bases line up with TRBD1. With 5 bases clipped from V and 5 bases from J, the junction kept 10 bases outside the gene matches. The CDR3 is made up of 16 amino acids. The V gene's germline CDR1 is SGHVS and CDR2 FQNEAQ.

Ten or more counts support this clonotype. CDR3 DNA sequence: TGTGCCACCACTACCGGGACAGGGCGGGGAAACACTGAAGCTTTCTTT. Translating it yields CATTTGTGRGNTEAFF. The J gene is TRBJ1-1, the V gene TRBV6-1, with 9 nucleotides matching TRBD1. Germline CDR1 reads MNHNS; CDR2 reads SASEGT. The V segment lost 10 bases and the J segment 2 bases; nucleotides outside the gene matches: 14. The length of the CDR3 is 16 residues.

This clonotype was seen ten or more times. This chain joins TRBV29-1 and TRBJ2-7, with TRBD2 matching 8 bases. Germline V gives CDR1 SQVTM, CDR2 ANQGSEA. The length of the CDR3 is 13 residues. The trim removed 6 bases at V and 2 bases at J, leaving 6 bases unmatched. The CDR3 protein is CSVASGPPYEQYV. CDR3 bases: TGCAGCGTCGCTAGCGGGCCCCCCTACGAGCAGTACGTC.